One and the same sample provided the 22 T cell receptor beta chains below, sequenced in a study of blood T cell repertoires in COVID-19. Assay: immunoSEQ multiplex PCR; the TCRdb copy retains only in-frame clones and omits some. The data hold 150,000 to 200,000 clones, with 88% observed a single time. The source material was PBMCs or T cells enriched from blood (not recorded which). These receptors all stem from a woman under 30 who had recovered from COVID-19.

About this clone: The sample holds other DNA sequences that translate to the same CDR3. V gene TRBV19 combines with J gene TRBJ2-3; D might be TRBD2 (7 bases). Deletions cut 6 bases from V and 3 bases from J, with 13 bases between. The CDR3 runs to 14 residues. Germline lookup yields CDR1 LNHDA and CDR2 SQIVND (reference sequence). CDR3 in DNA: TGTGCCAGTAGCCCTGAGGGGGGGACAGATACGCAGTATTTT. Translated, it gives CASSPEGGTDTQYF.

This clone showed up just once. The chain joins TRBV28 to TRBJ1-2; 9 bases align to TRBD1. The CDR3 extends over 14 amino acids. Losses at the gene ends were 6 bases for V and 3 bases for J; bases not matched to a gene: 5. The germline CDR1 and CDR2 sequences are MDHEN and SYDVKM. The CDR3 bases are TGTGCCAGCAGCACGACAGGGGGTTACTATGGCTACACCTTC. This encodes CASSTTGGYYGYTF.

V is TRBV19 and J is TRBJ1-1; 8 nucleotides align to TRBD1. J gave up 3 bases and V 5 bases, and 5 bases lay outside the gene matches. CDR3 length: 14 amino acids. Germline CDR1 LNHDA, CDR2 SQIVND (reference sequence). The CDR3 reads CASSPGQAYTEAFF. In DNA, the CDR3 is TGTGCCAGTAGTCCGGGACAGGCGTACACTGAAGCTTTCTTT.

The rearrangement joins TRBV5-8 to TRBJ1-5; 7 bases fit TRBD1. The CDR3 length is 14 residues. Germline-derived CDR1 and CDR2 are SGHTS and YDEGEE. V shed 1 base, J shed 5 bases, and the junction held 3 bases outside the gene matches. CDR3 loop: CASSLRRGHQPQHF. CDR3 sequence (DNA): TGTGCCAGCAGCTTGAGGAGGGGGCATCAGCCCCAGCATTTT.

This chain joins TRBV10-2 and TRBJ2-7; possibly TRBD2 for D (5 bases). V was shortened by 6 bases and J by 2 bases, with 17 bases between the two germline ends. This CDR3 spans 15 amino acids. Per the germline V gene, CDR1 is WSHSY and CDR2 is SAAADI. The CDR3: CASRAMSGETYEQYF. The DNA for the CDR3 is TGCGCCAGCAGGGCCATGAGCGGTGAGACCTACGAGCAGTACTTC.

V is TRBV7-2 and J is TRBJ2-3, with a weak D call TRBD2 (7 bases). The germline V and J ends were trimmed by 5 bases and 7 bases, with 19 bases remaining between them. The CDR3 totals 15 residues. In germline, CDR1 is SGHTA, CDR2 FQGNSA. The CDR3 loop is CASSKTLGGDNTQYF. CDR3 nucleotides: TGTGCCAGCAGCAAAACCCTAGGGGGGGACAATACGCAGTATTTT.

This clone was detected only a few times. The gene calls are TRBV29-1 and TRBJ1-1, with D perhaps matching TRBD1 (6 bases). CDR3 length: 15 residues. V lost 5 bases to trimming and J lost 1 base, with 17 bases between them. Germline CDR1 and CDR2: SQVTM and ANQGSEA. The CDR3 loop reads CSVKKSDRGNTEAFF. In nucleotides, the CDR3 is TGCAGCGTTAAAAAATCGGACAGAGGGAACACTGAAGCTTTCTTT.

V usage is TRBV7-2 and J usage is TRBJ2-7; D uncertain. The length of the CDR3 is 14 residues. Germline lookup yields CDR1 SGHTA and CDR2 FQGNSA. V lost 5 bases and J lost 2, with 13 bases in between. The CDR3 sequence is CASSQTPETYEQYF. The CDR3 region has the DNA TGTGCCAGCAGCCAAACACCGGAGACCTACGAGCAGTACTTC.

The J gene is TRBJ1-2, the V gene TRBV6-4; D perhaps matches TRBD1 (5 bases). Germline V gene data show CDR1 as MRHNA and CDR2 as SNTAGT. CDR3 length: 13 amino acids. Trimming removed 3 bases from V and 2 bases from J, with 7 bases in between. DNA for the CDR3: TGTGCCAGCAGTGAGGACACGAACTATGGCTACACCTTC. Translated, it gives CASSEDTNYGYTF.

The chain recombines TRBV6-2 or TRBV6-3 with TRBJ1-1, with TRBD1 identical over 8 bases. The CDR3 loop spans 20 amino acids. Unmatched junction bases numbered 22, after V lost 5 bases and J lost 2 bases. Germline CDR1 MNHEY, CDR2 SVGEGT. CDR3 bases: TGTGCCAGCAGTCCCCAAAAACCGGGACAGGACGTCCCAGGAAACACTGAAGCTTTCTTT. This sequence encodes CASSPQKPGQDVPGNTEAFF.

This chain joins TRBV13 and TRBJ1-2, with 7 nucleotides matching TRBD1. The junction had 3 bases not matched to a gene; V was cut back by 3 bases and J by 2 bases. Germline V gene data show CDR1 as PRHDT and CDR2 as FYEKMQ (reference sequence). CDR3 size: 14 residues. The CDR3 region has the DNA TGTGCCAGCAGCTTGGGACAGCAAAACTATGGCTACACCTTC. Protein: CASSLGQQNYGYTF.

CDR3 loop: CASSFRGTGELFF. CDR3 in DNA: TGTGCCAGCAGTTTCCGAGGGACCGGGGAGCTGTTTTTT. The J gene is TRBJ2-2, the V gene TRBV12-3 or TRBV12-4, with a weak D call TRBD2 (5 bases). The V and J ends lost 3 bases and 5 bases respectively, with 7 bases between them. There are 13 residues in the CDR3.

The chain combines TRBV28 with TRBJ2-1; TRBD2 agrees at 9 bases. V trimming: 4 bases; J trimming: 8 bases; junction bases outside the gene matches: 3. The CDR3 is 13 residues long. The germline V gene has CDR1 MDHEN and CDR2 SYDVKM. For the CDR3, the DNA is TGTGCCAGCAGTTGGACTAGCGTGCATGAGCAGTTCTTC. Protein sequence: CASSWTSVHEQFF.

The chain couples TRBV4-2 to TRBJ2-2, with no clear D. This CDR3 contains 14 residues. From germline, CDR1 is LGHNA and CDR2 YNFKEQ. Trimming stripped 1 base from V and 1 base from J, with 4 bases between. This chain's CDR3 is CASSQVLNTGELFF. The CDR3 DNA follows: TGTGCCAGCAGCCAAGTACTGAACACCGGGGAGCTGTTTTTT.

The genes are TRBV5-5 and TRBJ2-1; D is unclear. Trimming cost V 5 bases and J 4 bases, with 10 bases left between them. Germline CDR1 and CDR2: SGHKS and YYEKEE (reference sequence). This CDR3 is built from 13 residues. The CDR3, as DNA: TGTGCCAGCAGTTCCGAGCCTTACAATGAGCAGTTCTTC. Translating it yields CASSSEPYNEQFF.

This chain connects TRBV2 to TRBJ2-7; TRBD1 aligns across 8 bases. The V and J ends lost 4 bases and 2 bases, in that order; junction bases with no gene match: 1. Germline-derived CDR1 and CDR2 are SNHLY and FYNNEI. The length of the CDR3 is 13 residues. Here the CDR3 DNA reads TGTGCCAGCAGTGGGGGACAGGCCTACGAGCAGTACTTC. This translates into CASSGGQAYEQYF.

The chain has TRBV5-1 and TRBJ2-3; D not resolved. From germline, CDR1 is SGHRS and CDR2 YFSETQ. V was cut by 1 base and J by 6 bases, with 15 bases left in between. The length of the CDR3 is 15 residues. CDR3 sequence: CASSLSVVGMDTQYF. The CDR3, as DNA: TGCGCCAGCAGCTTGTCAGTTGTGGGCATGGATACGCAGTATTTT.

The chain joins TRBV5-1 to TRBJ1-1, with D maybe TRBD1 (6 bases). V was cut by 0 bases and J by 7 bases, with 19 bases left in between. Germline V lookup: CDR1 SGHRS, CDR2 YFSETQ. The CDR3 contains 16 residues. CDR3 bases: TGCGCCAGCAGCTTGGCCCTCGCCAGGGGTCGGGATGAAGCTTTCTTT. As protein: CASSLALARGRDEAFF.

This chain joins TRBV28 and TRBJ1-5; D perhaps matches TRBD1 (6 bases). V was trimmed by 6 bases and J by 0 bases, leaving 15 bases between them. The germline V gene has CDR1 MDHEN and CDR2 SYDVKM. The CDR3 runs 16 residues. The CDR3 DNA reads as TGTGCCAGCAGATGGGGAGGGGGGAATAGCAATCAGCCCCAGCATTTT. Protein: CASRWGGGNSNQPQHF.

The chain employs TRBV11-3 and TRBJ2-3; D is possibly TRBD1 (5 bases). This CDR3 comprises 17 residues. Trimming shortened V by 0 bases and J by 0 bases, and 13 bases separated the two germline ends. Germline CDR1 reads SGHNT; CDR2 reads YENEEA. In DNA form, the CDR3 reads TGTGCCAGCAGCTTAGAATGGGGCGGTACTAGCACAGATACGCAGTATTTT. This encodes CASSLEWGGTSTDTQYF. The variable domain in full, with the rest retrieved from reference TRBV11-3 and TRBJ2-3, is EAGVVQSPRYKIIEKKQPVAFWCNPISGHNTLYWYLQNLGQGPELLIRYENEEAVDDSQLPKDRFSAERLKGVDSTLKIQPAELGDSAVYLCASSLEWGGTSTDTQYFGPGTRLTVL.

The chain is built from TRBV6-2 or TRBV6-3 and TRBJ2-1, with 9 bases lining up with TRBD2. The CDR3 loop spans 14 amino acids. CDR1 and CDR2 (germline): MNHEY, SVGEGT. V dropped 2 bases and J dropped 6; count of bases not matched to a gene: 2. CDR3: CASSYGGGVNEQFF. The DNA of the CDR3 is TGTGCCAGCAGTTACGGCGGGGGGGTCAATGAGCAGTTCTTC.

There are a few counts of this clone. The chain has TRBV10-1 and TRBJ2-1, with D hard to call. In germline, CDR1 is WNHNN, CDR2 SYGVQD (reference sequence). The germline V and J ends were trimmed by 0 bases and 6 bases, with 12 bases remaining between them. The CDR3 is 15 residues long. CDR3 loop: CASSESSHSRNEQFF. DNA of the CDR3: TGCGCCAGCAGTGAGTCGAGCCACAGCCGCAATGAGCAGTTCTTC.